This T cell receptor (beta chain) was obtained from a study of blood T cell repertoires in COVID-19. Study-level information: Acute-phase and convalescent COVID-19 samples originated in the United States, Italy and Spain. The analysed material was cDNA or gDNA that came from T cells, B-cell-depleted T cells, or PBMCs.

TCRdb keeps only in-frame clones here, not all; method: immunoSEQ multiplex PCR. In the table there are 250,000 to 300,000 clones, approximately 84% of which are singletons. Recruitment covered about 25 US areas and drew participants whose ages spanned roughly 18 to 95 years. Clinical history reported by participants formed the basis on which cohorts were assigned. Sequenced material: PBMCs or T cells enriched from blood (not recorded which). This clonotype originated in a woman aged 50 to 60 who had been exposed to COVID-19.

The CDR3 here is CASSSGMVGNEQFF. CDR3 coding DNA: TGTGCCAGCTCTTCGGGGATGGTAGGGAATGAGCAGTTCTTC. The V gene is TRBV18, the J gene TRBJ2-1; a possible D gene is TRBD2 (5 bases). CDR3 length equals 14 residues. Trimming removed 6 bases from V and 7 bases from J, with 16 bases in between. Germline V gives CDR1 KGHSH, CDR2 LQKENI.